This T cell receptor beta chain was sequenced during a study of control samples from healthy donors and cancer patients. CDR3 length: 14 amino acids. CDR1 is SGHTA, CDR2 FQGNSA, per germline. Trimming shortened V by 2 bases and J by 8 bases, and 12 bases separated the two germline ends. TCRdb's table, derived via immunoSEQ multiplex PCR, lists solely in-frame clones and lacks some. The sample lists around 110,000 clones; 85% to 90% were seen once. A single count supports this clone. This receptor was obtained from a woman in her 70s in good health. This rearrangement joins TRBV7-2 to TRBJ2-2; D unclear. The sample taken for sequencing was blood. The CDR3 protein is CASSLMGGDGELFF. The CDR3 DNA sequence: TGTGCCAGCAGCTTAATGGGTGGCGATGGGGAGCTGTTTTTT.